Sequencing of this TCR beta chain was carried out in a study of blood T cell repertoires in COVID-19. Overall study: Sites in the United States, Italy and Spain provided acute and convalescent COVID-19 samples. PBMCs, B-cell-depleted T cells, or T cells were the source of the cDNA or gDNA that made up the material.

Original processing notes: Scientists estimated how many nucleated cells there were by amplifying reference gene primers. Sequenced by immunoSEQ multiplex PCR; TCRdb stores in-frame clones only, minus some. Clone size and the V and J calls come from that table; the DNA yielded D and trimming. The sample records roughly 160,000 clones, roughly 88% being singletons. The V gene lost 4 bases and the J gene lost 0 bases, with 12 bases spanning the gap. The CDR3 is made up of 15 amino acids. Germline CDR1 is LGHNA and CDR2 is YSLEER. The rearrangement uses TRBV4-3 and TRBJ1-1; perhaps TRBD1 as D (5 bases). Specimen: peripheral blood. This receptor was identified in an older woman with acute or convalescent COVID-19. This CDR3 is CASSPGQSMNTEAFF. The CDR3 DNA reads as TGCGCCAGCAGCCCAGGACAATCCATGAACACTGAAGCTTTCTTT.